The source of this TCR beta chain is a study of T-cell memory formation after mild COVID-19. Study observations and caveats: CD4+ bias marked clones expanding day 15 to 37, unlike balanced contracting clones. CD4+ contracting clones lay mainly in CM and EM, CD8+ ones in EMRA. The finding that pre-infection memory included some responding clones suggested that cross-reactive memory joined. Still unconfirmed is whether the second-wave clones peaking on day 37 recognized SARS-CoV-2.

Using its own MiXCR run on the 5' RACE reads, TCRdb lists one record per CDR3 protein. This sample yields about 500,000 distinct CDR3 sequences, of which approximately 20% are seen a single time; around 12% belongs to the top ten. This CDR3 spans 15 amino acids. Germline V gene lookup returns CDR1 LGHNA and CDR2 YNFKEQ. The germline V and J ends were trimmed by 0 bases and 5 bases, with 14 bases remaining between them. Concerning this clonotype: Its antigen is not identified.

This chain uses TRBV4-2 with TRBJ2-7, with D possibly matching TRBD1 (6 bases). The specimen sequenced was PBMCs or a T cell subset sorted from them (not recorded which). The origin of this receptor is an adult woman who had mild COVID-19 (a few samples of this study predate the infection). Cell type and time point are not known. CDR3 nucleotides: TGTGCCAGCAGCCAAGATCGTGGGACACACAACGAGCAGTACTTC. Translated, it gives CASSQDRGTHNEQYF.